The 23 T cell receptor beta chains below were found in one sample sequenced in a study of PD-1 blockade in classical Hodgkin lymphoma. Brentuximab vedotin exposure varied, and every patient relapsed after autologous stem cell transplantation. The data were produced by immunoSEQ multiplex PCR, yet TCRdb's version contains in-frame clones alone and is incomplete. The table records 9,000 to 10,000 clones, about 94% of them present only once. The input for sequencing was peripheral blood mononuclear cells (PBMCs), taken at baseline. All receptors derive from a human donor with classical Hodgkin lymphoma.

The count of this clone is one. The chain uses TRBV10-3 and TRBJ2-5; D possibly uses TRBD1 or TRBD2 (5 bases each). V was shortened by 3 bases and J by 2 bases, with 13 bases between the two germline ends. The germline V gene encodes CDR1 ENHRY and CDR2 SYGVKD. The length of the CDR3 is 15 residues. CDR3: CAISDGGMGQETQYF. CDR3 nucleotide sequence: TGTGCCATCAGTGATGGGGGAATGGGGCAAGAGACCCAGTACTTC.

The chain links TRBV6-4 to TRBJ1-4; TRBD1 might be the D (6 bases). CDR3 size: 14 residues. V shed 11 bases and J shed 6 bases, with 19 bases lying between them. Germline V gene sequence: CDR1 MRHNA, CDR2 SNTAGT. CDR3 sequence (DNA): TGTGCCCACCGGACAGATGTGGAGTATGAAAAACTGTTTTTT. This gives the protein CAHRTDVEYEKLFF.

The V and J genes are TRBV27 and TRBJ1-4; TRBD1 matches at 9 bases. The V segment lost 5 bases and the J segment 8 bases; nucleotides outside the gene matches: 9. This CDR3 contains 15 residues. Germline lookup yields CDR1 MNHEY and CDR2 SMNVEV (reference sequence). The CDR3 loop is CASSTPGTGREKLFF. Here the CDR3 DNA reads TGTGCCAGCAGTACCCCCGGGACAGGGAGGGAAAAACTGTTTTTT.

The chain couples TRBV5-1 to TRBJ2-5, with 9 bases fitting TRBD1. The CDR3 has 17 residues. Germline values: CDR1 SGHRS, CDR2 YFSETQ. V was pared by 3 bases and J by 4 bases, with 13 bases of the junction left unmatched. The CDR3 sequence: CASSSQGARTGSETQYF. The CDR3 DNA is TGCGCCAGCAGCTCACAGGGGGCCAGGACGGGTTCAGAGACCCAGTACTTC.

There are a few counts of this clone. This rearrangement joins TRBV7-9 to TRBJ2-7; 9 bases are shared with TRBD1. CDR3 size: 15 residues. The germline gives CDR1 SEHNR, CDR2 FQNEAQ (reference sequence). V shed 7 bases, J shed 5 bases, and the junction held 12 bases outside the gene matches. CDR3: CASTHGGQGYDEQYF. CDR3 nucleotide sequence: TGTGCCAGCACCCACGGGGGACAGGGTTATGACGAGCAGTACTTC.

The rearrangement joins TRBV7-9 to TRBJ2-5, with TRBD1 matching 7 bases. Trimming took 6 bases from V and 0 from J; bases not matched to a gene: 7. CDR1 is SEHNR and CDR2 is FQNEAQ in the germline V gene (reference sequence). The CDR3 extends over 15 amino acids. The CDR3 here is CASRRQGTHQETQYF. DNA of the CDR3: TGTGCCAGCAGACGACAGGGAACCCACCAAGAGACCCAGTACTTC.

The chain joins TRBV11-2 to TRBJ2-1; D possibly corresponds to TRBD2 (6 bases). Trimming removed 5 bases from V and 7 bases from J, with 15 bases in between. Germline V lookup: CDR1 SGHAT, CDR2 FQNNGV. CDR3 length: 14 amino acids. The CDR3 DNA follows: TGTGCCAGCAGCGAACCGGGACTCCAAAATGAGCAGTTCTTC. It translates to CASSEPGLQNEQFF.

Regarding this clone: An end of the junction differs from the germline gene, which may be a read error. The chain recombines TRBV13 with TRBJ2-1, with a tentative D call TRBD1 (5 bases). Per germline, CDR1 PRHDT and CDR2 FYEKMQ (reference sequence). This CDR3 spans 15 amino acids. The CDR3 loop reads CASSLGVSSYNEQFF. In nucleotides, the CDR3 is TGTGCCAGCAGCCTAGGGGTAAGTTCCTACAATGAGCAGTTCTTC.

V and J are TRBV6-1 and TRBJ2-1; TRBD1 matches 7 bases. Trimming at V came to 6 bases and at J to 9 bases, leaving 5 bases not matched to a gene. Per the germline V gene, CDR1 is MNHNS and CDR2 is SASEGT. The CDR3 loop spans 12 amino acids. As DNA, the CDR3 is TGTGCCAGCAGCTGGGACAGAGCTGAGCAGTTCTTC. Residues: CASSWDRAEQFF.

The chain links TRBV6-6 to TRBJ1-6; D unresolved. Germline-derived CDR1 and CDR2 are MNHNY and SVGAGI (reference sequence). The CDR3 length is 12 residues. The germline V and J ends were trimmed by 7 bases and 7 bases, with 8 bases remaining between them. The CDR3 loop reads CASTGGNSPLHF. CDR3 in DNA: TGTGCCAGCACGGGCGGCAATTCACCCCTCCACTTT.

J is TRBJ2-2 and V is TRBV30, with D unclear. Germline CDR1 is GTSNPN and CDR2 is SVGIG (reference sequence). CDR3 length: 13 residues. Trimming took off 3 bases at V and 6 bases at J, with 11 bases between the two ends. For the CDR3, the DNA is TGTGCCTGGAGCCAGGTCTTAGCCGGGGAGCTGTTTTTT. This gives the protein CAWSQVLAGELFF.

This CDR3 is CAWSVLGRNEQFF. The CDR3 coding sequence is TGTGCCTGGAGTGTACTGGGGAGGAATGAGCAGTTCTTC. This sequence joins TRBV30 and TRBJ2-1; a possible D gene is TRBD2 (6 bases). In germline, CDR1 is GTSNPN, CDR2 SVGIG (reference sequence). The CDR3 loop spans 13 amino acids. Trimming took 0 bases from V and 7 from J, leaving 10 bases between them. The full variable domain, rest sourced from reference TRBV30 and TRBJ2-1, is SQTIHQWPATLVQPVGSPLSLECTVEGTSNPNLYWYRQAAGRGLQLLFYSVGIGQISSEVPQNLSASRPQDRQFILSSKKLLLSDSGFYLCAWSVLGRNEQFFGPGTRLTVL.

This chain links TRBV6-4 with TRBJ2-1, with TRBD2 matching over 7 bases. Per the germline V gene, CDR1 is MRHNA and CDR2 is SNTAGT. The length of the CDR3 is 14 residues. With V trimmed by 5 bases and J by 5 bases, 6 bases remained unmatched. The CDR3 DNA follows: TGTGCCAGCAGTCTCCTAGCGGAGAACAATGAGCAGTTCTTC. This translates into CASSLLAENNEQFF.

The J gene is TRBJ2-3, the V gene TRBV4-1; the D is unclear. Germline-derived CDR1 and CDR2 are MGHRA and YSYEKL. The V and J ends lost 1 base and 0 bases respectively, with 11 bases between them. This CDR3 comprises 16 residues. The CDR3 nucleotides are TGCGCCAGCAGCCAAGGACCAAAAACTAGCACAGATACGCAGTATTTT. Protein sequence: CASSQGPKTSTDTQYF.

CDR3: CASSIGRGSTRGGYTF. In DNA form, the CDR3 reads TGTGCCAGTAGTATCGGAAGGGGTTCGACCCGAGGGGGCTACACCTTC. The chain recombines TRBV19 with TRBJ1-2, with a possible D match to TRBD1 (5 bases). The CDR3 consists of 16 residues. CDR1 and CDR2 (germline): LNHDA, SQIVND (reference sequence). Between the trimmed V and J ends, which lost 3 bases and 8 bases, there was a span of 22 bases.

The gene calls are TRBV14 and TRBJ2-7; D is uncertain. Germline CDR1 reads SGHDN; CDR2 reads FVKESK. Trimming shortened V by 3 bases and J by 5 bases, and 14 bases separated the two germline ends. The CDR3 extends over 14 amino acids. Here the CDR3 reads CASSHPPSGHEQYF. Here the CDR3 DNA reads TGTGCCAGCAGCCACCCCCCAAGTGGCCACGAGCAGTACTTC.

V and J are TRBV29-1 and TRBJ1-1; D not certain. The length of the CDR3 is 12 residues. The germline gives CDR1 SQVTM, CDR2 ANQGSEA. The ends were cut back, 8 bases at V and 0 bases at J, with 10 bases in the middle. The DNA for the CDR3 is TGCAGCCCGCATACCATGAACACTGAAGCTTTCTTT. Amino acids: CSPHTMNTEAFF.

The V and J genes are TRBV9 and TRBJ2-5; D is unresolved. Trimming removed 3 bases from V and 5 bases from J, with 5 bases in between. The germline CDR1 and CDR2 sequences are SGDLS and YYNGEE. The CDR3 has 11 amino acids. The CDR3 sequence is CASSDWETQYF. DNA for the CDR3: TGTGCCAGCAGCGATTGGGAGACCCAGTACTTC.

Points on this clone: A read error may produce the germline difference seen at one junction end. The gene calls are TRBV29-1 and TRBJ2-7; 7 bases are shared with TRBD2. This CDR3 is 12 amino acids long. Germline-derived CDR1 and CDR2 are SQVTM and ANQGSEA. CDR3 nucleotide sequence: TGCAGCGTGGGGGGGGAGTTACACGAGCAGCACTTC. It encodes CSVGGELHEQHF.

This clone came up once. The rearrangement links TRBV6-1 to TRBJ1-2; D gene ambiguous. CDR3 length: 14 amino acids. V shed 5 bases and J shed 4 bases, with 14 bases lying between them. Germline values: CDR1 MNHNS, CDR2 SASEGT. The CDR3 DNA follows: TGTGCCAGCAGTAAAGAACTGTCGGGCTATGGCTACACCTTC. It is translated as CASSKELSGYGYTF.

The chain recombines TRBV19 with TRBJ1-1, with TRBD1 identical over 7 bases. This CDR3 contains 15 residues. Per germline, CDR1 LNHDA and CDR2 SQIVND (reference sequence). The V segment lost 10 bases and the J segment 1 base; nucleotides outside the gene matches: 12. The CDR3 nucleotides are TGTGCCACCAAGCAGGGGGGCATACAGAACACTGAAGCTTTCTTT. Translating gives CATKQGGIQNTEAFF.

As concerns this clone: One end of the junction is discordant with germline, which a read error may explain. The chain joins TRBV7-7 to TRBJ2-7, with TRBD1 matching 9 bases. This CDR3 has 14 amino acids. Germline CDR1 reads SSHAT; CDR2 reads FNYEAQ (reference sequence). Here the CDR3 DNA reads TGTGCTAGCAGCCCAGGGACAGGGTACTACGAGCAGTACTTC. Translated, it gives CASSPGTGYYEQYF. Full variable domain (remainder filled in from reference TRBV7-7 and TRBJ2-7): GAGVSQSPRYKVTKRGQDVTLRCDPISSHATLYWYQQALGQGPEFLTYFNYEAQPDKSGLPSDRFSAERPEGSISTLTIQRTEQRDSAMYRCASSPGTGYYEQYFGPGTRLTVT.

The chain combines TRBV18 with TRBJ2-7, with D maybe TRBD1 (6 bases). The CDR3 is 14 residues long. V lost 2 bases, J lost 5 bases, and 13 bases lay in between. In germline, CDR1 is KGHSH, CDR2 LQKENI. The CDR3 nucleotides read TGTGCCAGCTCACCAAAACAGGGCGGCAACGAGCAGTACTTC. Encoded protein: CASSPKQGGNEQYF.